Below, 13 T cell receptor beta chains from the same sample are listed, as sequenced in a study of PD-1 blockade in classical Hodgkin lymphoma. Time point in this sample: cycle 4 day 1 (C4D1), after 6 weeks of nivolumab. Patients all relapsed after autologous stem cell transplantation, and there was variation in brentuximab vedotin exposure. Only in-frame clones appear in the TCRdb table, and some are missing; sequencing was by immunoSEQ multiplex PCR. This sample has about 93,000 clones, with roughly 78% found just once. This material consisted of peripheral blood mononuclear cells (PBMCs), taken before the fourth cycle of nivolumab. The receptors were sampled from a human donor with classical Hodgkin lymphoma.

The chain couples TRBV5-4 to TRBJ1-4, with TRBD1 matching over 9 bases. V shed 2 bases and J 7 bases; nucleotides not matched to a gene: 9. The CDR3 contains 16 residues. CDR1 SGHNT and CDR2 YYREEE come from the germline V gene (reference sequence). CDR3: CASSFLQGARSEKLFF. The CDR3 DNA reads TGTGCCAGCAGCTTCTTACAGGGGGCACGAAGTGAAAAACTGTTTTTT.

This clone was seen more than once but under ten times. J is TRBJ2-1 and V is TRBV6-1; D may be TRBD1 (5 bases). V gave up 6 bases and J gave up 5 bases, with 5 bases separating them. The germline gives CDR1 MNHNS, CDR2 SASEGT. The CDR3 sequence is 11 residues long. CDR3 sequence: CASRDNNEQFF. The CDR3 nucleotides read TGTGCCAGCAGGGACAACAATGAGCAGTTCTTC.

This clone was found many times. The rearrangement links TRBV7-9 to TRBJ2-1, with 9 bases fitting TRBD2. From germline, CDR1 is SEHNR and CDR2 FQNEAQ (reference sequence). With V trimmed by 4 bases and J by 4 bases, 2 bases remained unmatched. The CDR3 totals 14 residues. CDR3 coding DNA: TGTGCCAGCAGCTCGGGACTAGCTTACAATGAGCAGTTCTTC. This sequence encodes CASSSGLAYNEQFF. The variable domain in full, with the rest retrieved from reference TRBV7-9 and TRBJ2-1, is DTGVSQNPRHKITKRGQNVTFRCDPISEHNRLYWYRQTLGQGPEFLTYFQNEAQLEKSRLLSDRFSAERPKGSFSTLEIQRTEQGDSAMYLCASSSGLAYNEQFFGPGTRLTVL.

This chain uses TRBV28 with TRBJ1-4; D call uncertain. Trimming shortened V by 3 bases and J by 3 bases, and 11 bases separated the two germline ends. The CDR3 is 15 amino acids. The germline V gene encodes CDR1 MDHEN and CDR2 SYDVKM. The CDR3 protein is CASSFDHRANEKLFF. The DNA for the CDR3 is TGTGCCAGCAGTTTCGATCATAGGGCTAATGAAAAACTGTTTTTT.

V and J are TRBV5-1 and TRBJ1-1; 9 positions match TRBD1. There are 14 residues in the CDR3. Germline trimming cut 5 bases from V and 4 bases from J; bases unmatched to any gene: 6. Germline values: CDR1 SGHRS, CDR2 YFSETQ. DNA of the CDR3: TGCGCCAGCAGACAGGGGGCCTTTAGCACTGAAGCTTTCTTT. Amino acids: CASRQGAFSTEAFF.

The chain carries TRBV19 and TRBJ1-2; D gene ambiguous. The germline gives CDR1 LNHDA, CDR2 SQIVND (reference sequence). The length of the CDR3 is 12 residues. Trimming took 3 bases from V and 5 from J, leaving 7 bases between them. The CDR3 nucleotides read TGTGCCAGTAGTATGGAGCGTTATGGCTACACCTTC. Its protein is CASSMERYGYTF.

The CDR3 nucleotides read TGTGCCAGCAGCTCCTCCCGGAGGGGCGCGGGCACTGAAGCTTTCTTT. It translates to CASSSSRRGAGTEAFF. The chain joins TRBV7-9 to TRBJ1-1; D is perhaps TRBD1 (5 bases). Germline V gene sequence: CDR1 SEHNR, CDR2 FQNEAQ (reference sequence). The CDR3 covers 16 residues. V lost 4 bases to trimming and J lost 4 bases, with 19 bases between them.

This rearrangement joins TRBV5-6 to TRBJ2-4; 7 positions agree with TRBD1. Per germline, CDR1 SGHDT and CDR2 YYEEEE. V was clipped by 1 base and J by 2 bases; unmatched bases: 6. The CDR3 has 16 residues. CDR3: CASSLLRRGTKNIQYF. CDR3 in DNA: TGTGCCAGCAGCTTGTTGCGCAGGGGGACCAAAAACATTCAGTACTTC.

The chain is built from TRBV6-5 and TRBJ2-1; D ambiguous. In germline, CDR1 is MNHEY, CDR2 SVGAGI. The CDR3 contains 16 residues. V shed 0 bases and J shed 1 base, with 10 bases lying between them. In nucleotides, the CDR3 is TGTGCCAGCAGTTACTCCCCGAAAGGGTCCTACAATGAGCAGTTCTTC. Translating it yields CASSYSPKGSYNEQFF.

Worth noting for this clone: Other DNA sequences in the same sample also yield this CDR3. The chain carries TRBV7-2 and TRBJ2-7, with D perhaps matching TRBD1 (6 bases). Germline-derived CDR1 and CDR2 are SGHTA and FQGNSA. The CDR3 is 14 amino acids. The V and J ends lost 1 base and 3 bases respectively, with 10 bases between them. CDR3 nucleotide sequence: TGTGCCAGCAGCTTAGTGGGACAAAGCTACGAGCAGTACTTC. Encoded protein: CASSLVGQSYEQYF.

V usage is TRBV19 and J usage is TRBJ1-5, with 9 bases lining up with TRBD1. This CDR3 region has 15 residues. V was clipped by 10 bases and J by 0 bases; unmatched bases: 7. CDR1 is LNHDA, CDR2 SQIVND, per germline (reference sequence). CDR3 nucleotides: TGTGCCACCGCGGACAGGGGATATAGCAATCAGCCCCAGCATTTT. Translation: CATADRGYSNQPQHF. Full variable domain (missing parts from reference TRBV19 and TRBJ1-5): DGGITQSPKYLFRKEGQNVTLSCEQNLNHDAMYWYRQDPGQGLRLIYYSQIVNDFQKGDIAEGYSVSREKKESFPLTVTSAQKNPTAFYLCATADRGYSNQPQHFGDGTRLSIL.

The CDR3 region has the DNA TGTGCCAGCAGCTACAGGTCTCCAGCTTTCTTT. Protein product: CASSYRSPAFF. V gene TRBV6-1 combines with J gene TRBJ1-1; D is perhaps TRBD1 (5 bases). V lost 6 bases to trimming and J lost 10 bases, with 12 bases between them. The CDR3 is 11 residues long. Germline CDR1 and CDR2: MNHNS and SASEGT.

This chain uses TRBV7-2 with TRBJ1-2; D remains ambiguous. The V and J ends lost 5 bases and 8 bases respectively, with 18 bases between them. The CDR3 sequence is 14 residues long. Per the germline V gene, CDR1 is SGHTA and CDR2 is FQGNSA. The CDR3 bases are TGTGCCAGCAGCACCCGACTCCTTTGGGGAGGCTACACCTTC. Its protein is CASSTRLLWGGYTF. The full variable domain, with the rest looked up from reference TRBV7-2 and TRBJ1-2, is GAGVSQSPSNKVTEKGKDVELRCDPISGHTALYWYRQSLGQGLEFLIYFQGNSAPDKSGLPSDRFSAERTGGSVSTLTIQRTQQEDSAVYLCASSTRLLWGGYTFGSGTRLTVV.